One TCR beta chain is described in this entry. The data derive from a study of CD8 T cells in Susac syndrome. RNA in amounts of about 0.45 to 1 ug was reverse transcribed with random hexamers. Using its own MiXCR run on the immunoSEQ multiplex PCR reads, TCRdb lists one record per CDR3 protein. The sample lists 160,000 or so distinct CDR3 sequences; 92% were seen once. CD8+ and CD4+ T cells from blood underwent TCR beta sequencing, which was carried out in a high-throughput format. The CDR3 is 14 residues long. Germline V lookup: CDR1 MNHEY, CDR2 SVGAGI. V lost 5 bases to trimming and J lost 5 bases; unmatched junction nucleotides: 4.

The clonotype originates from a human donor in good health. The V call is TRBV6-5, the J call TRBJ2-1; 9 nucleotides line up with TRBD1. The sample was CD4+ T cells from PBMCs. The CDR3 sequence is CASSRGQGDNEQFF. The CDR3 DNA reads as TGTGCCAGCAGTAGGGGACAGGGTGACAATGAGCAGTTCTTC.